The present TCR beta chain was sequenced within a study of post-analysis software for immune sequencing data. Study background: As for disease course, relapsing-remitting, secondary progressive and progressive-relapsing multiple sclerosis were all included.

As regards this clonotype: Its antigen is undetermined.

V lost 5 bases, J lost 4 bases, and 17 bases lay in between. The CDR3 spans 14 residues. The germline V gene has CDR1 DFQATT and CDR2 SNEGSKA (reference sequence). Study conclusions and caveats: Strong same-batch co-clustering of samples appeared with F measure clustering. Significantly decreased normalized Chao1 diversity was recorded for multiple sclerosis patients relative to controls. There were roughly 5 TRBV segments more frequent in patients than controls, and TRBV5-6, TRBV5-1 and TRBV20-1 were among them.

Each TCR beta cDNA library carried unique molecular identifiers. Roughly 450,000 cDNA molecules were recovered from an input of 1 to 10 million T cells. TCRdb called the PCR reads again in MiXCR, with one record for every CDR3 protein. The sample records about 540,000 distinct CDR3 sequences, less than 40% being singletons. The TCR sequence derives from a girl under 18 with multiple sclerosis. V and J are TRBV20-1 and TRBJ1-2, with D maybe TRBD1 (6 bases). Sequenced material: blood. CDR3 sequence: CSAPFATGVYGYTF. The CDR3 region has the DNA TGCAGTGCTCCCTTCGCGACAGGAGTCTATGGCTACACCTTC.